A selection of T cell receptor beta chains follows, all from one sample in a study of blood T cell repertoires in COVID-19. TCRdb keeps only in-frame clones here, not all; method: immunoSEQ multiplex PCR. Of approximately 110,000 clones in the sample, 88% were seen once. The sequencing sample was made of peripheral blood. Every receptor here comes from a woman aged 70 to 79 who had recovered from COVID-19. CDR3s include the opening cysteine and the closing phenylalanine or tryptophan. Each record gives: J gene, V gene, D gene, clone size, CDR3 protein, CDR3 DNA. A D gene is named only where the DNA matches it firmly. Rows may omit the clone size; those that give it use once, few, many or a size class.

>TRBJ2-2|TRBV18|TRBD1|.
CASSLQGQGNTGELFF
TGTGCCAGCTCACTTCAGGGACAGGGAAACACCGGGGAGCTGTTTTTT
>TRBJ2-7|TRBV12-3/TRBV12-4|TRBD1|.
CASSHDRGYEQYF
TGTGCCAGCAGTCACGACAGGGGCTACGAGCAGTACTTC
>TRBJ2-2|TRBV29-1|TRBD1|.
CSVPRTGGTTGELFF
TGCAGCGTACCTCGTACAGGGGGGACCACCGGGGAGCTGTTTTTT
>TRBJ2-3|TRBV7-2|.|.
CASSVDTTDTQYF
TGTGCCAGCAGCGTCGACACTACAGATACGCAGTATTTT
>TRBJ1-2|TRBV3-1/TRBV3-2|.|.
CASSPRQGGYTF
TGTGCCAGCAGCCCCCGGCAGGGAGGCTACACCTTC
>TRBJ1-4|TRBV7-2|.|few
CASSTDRREKLFF
TGTGCCAGCAGCACAGACAGGAGGGAAAAACTGTTTTTT
>TRBJ2-7|TRBV6-2/TRBV6-3|.|.
CASSYRPGSSYEQYF
TGTGCCAGCAGTTACCGTCCGGGGAGCTCCTACGAGCAGTACTTC
>TRBJ2-1|TRBV4-2|.|.
CASSQVGSEGAYNEQFF
TGTGCCAGCAGCCAAGTAGGTTCCGAGGGGGCCTACAATGAGCAGTTCTTC
>TRBJ2-7|TRBV6-5|TRBD1|few
CASSFRTGPYEQYF
TGTGCCAGCAGTTTCCGGACAGGCCCCTACGAGCAGTACTTC
>TRBJ1-1|TRBV12-3/TRBV12-4|.|.
CASSLWTVEAFF
TGTGCCAGCAGTTTATGGACAGTTGAAGCTTTCTTT
>TRBJ1-1|TRBV6-2/TRBV6-3|TRBD1|.
CASSSTGGTEAFF
TGTGCCAGCAGTTCCACAGGGGGCACTGAAGCTTTCTTT
>TRBJ1-4|TRBV27|TRBD1|.
CASSLGTGGEKLFF
TGTGCCAGCAGTTTAGGGACAGGGGGAGAAAAACTGTTTTTT
>TRBJ2-5|TRBV3-1/TRBV3-2|.|.
CASSQRDNQETQYF
TGTGCCAGCAGCCAGCGAGACAACCAAGAGACCCAGTACTTC
>TRBJ2-7|TRBV7-2|.|.
CASSLAGRGASYEQYF
TGTGCCAGCAGCTTAGCTGGGCGGGGAGCCTCCTACGAGCAGTACTTC
>TRBJ2-1|TRBV28|TRBD2|.
CASSPLGTSRSNEQFF
TGTGCCAGCAGTCCGCTCGGGACTAGCAGATCCAATGAGCAGTTCTTC
>TRBJ2-5|TRBV6-5|TRBD2|.
CASSSPSGAEETQYF
TGTGCCAGCAGTTCCCCAAGCGGGGCGGAAGAGACCCAGTACTTC
>TRBJ2-3|TRBV30|TRBD2|.
CAWGLAGARDTQYF
TGTGCCTGGGGACTAGCGGGAGCTCGAGATACGCAGTATTTT
>TRBJ1-1|TRBV6-2/TRBV6-3|.|.
CASSYAHGAFF
TGTGCCAGCAGTTACGCCCACGGGGCTTTCTTT
>TRBJ1-2|TRBV5-1|.|.
CASSLREGFRYTF
TGCGCCAGCAGCCTCCGGGAGGGTTTTCGCTACACCTTC
>TRBJ2-5|TRBV7-8|TRBD2|.
CASSTWTSGGGETQYF
TGTGCCAGCAGCACCTGGACTAGCGGGGGGGGAGAGACCCAGTACTTC
>TRBJ1-2|TRBV4-2|.|.
CASSDSIYGYTF
TGTGCCAGCAGTGACAGTATCTATGGCTACACCTTC
>TRBJ2-5|TRBV4-2|.|.
CASSQVPRETQYF
TGTGCCAGCAGCCAAGTTCCGAGGGAGACCCAGTACTTC
>TRBJ2-5|TRBV3-1/TRBV3-2|.|once
CASSRGWETQYF
TGTGCCAGCAGCCGCGGATGGGAGACCCAGTACTTC
>TRBJ2-7|TRBV27|TRBD1|few
CASRPTGVPEQYF
TGTGCCAGCAGACCTACAGGGGTGCCCGAGCAGTACTTC
>TRBJ2-3|TRBV6-2/TRBV6-3|TRBD2|.
CASSYPGLAGSTDTQYF
TGTGCCAGCAGTTACCCGGGACTAGCGGGGAGCACAGATACGCAGTATTTT
>TRBJ2-1|TRBV11-3|.|.
CASSSSGGGRREQFF
TGTGCCAGCAGCTCGTCTGGGGGGGGCCGGCGTGAGCAGTTCTTC
>TRBJ1-5|TRBV24-1|.|.
CATSTGQGLSGDQPQHF
TGTGCCACCAGTACGGGTCAGGGGCTTTCCGGGGATCAGCCCCAGCATTTT
>TRBJ2-1|TRBV7-2|TRBD2|.
CASSSSSGRRNEQFF
TGTGCCAGCAGCTCATCTAGCGGGAGGAGGAATGAGCAGTTCTTC
>TRBJ2-1|TRBV7-8|.|.
CASSPFSRGEQFF
TGTGCCAGCAGCCCCTTCTCTAGGGGAGAGCAGTTCTTC
>TRBJ2-7|TRBV20-1|.|.
CSASEGPTREQYF
TGCAGTGCTAGTGAGGGGCCCACGCGCGAGCAGTACTTC
>TRBJ2-5|TRBV4-3|TRBD2|.
CASSPRGGQETQYF
TGCGCCAGCAGCCCGAGGGGAGGGCAAGAGACCCAGTACTTC
>TRBJ2-1|TRBV5-1|TRBD2|once
CASSSAGTSGYNEQFF
TGCGCCAGCAGCTCAGCCGGGACTAGCGGCTACAATGAGCAGTTCTTC
>TRBJ2-3|TRBV28|.|.
CAIGGQYEELSTDTQYF
TGTGCCATCGGGGGACAGTATGAAGAGTTAAGCACAGATACGCAGTATTTT
>TRBJ1-4|TRBV7-8|TRBD1|.
CASSPTGGPSEKLFF
TGTGCCAGCAGCCCCACAGGGGGCCCGAGTGAAAAACTGTTTTTT
>TRBJ2-2|TRBV18|TRBD1|.
CASSPSGTDHYTGELFF
TGTGCCAGCTCACCATCCGGGACAGATCATTACACCGGGGAGCTGTTTTTT
>TRBJ2-2|TRBV19|.|.
CASSISRGSGELFF
TGTGCCAGTAGTATATCCCGGGGATCCGGGGAGCTGTTTTTT
>TRBJ2-4|TRBV28|TRBD1|.
CASSLRQGGNIQYF
TGTGCCAGCAGTTTGAGACAGGGTGGAAACATTCAGTACTTC
>TRBJ1-1|TRBV9|TRBD1|.
CASSKLTGKNTEAFF
TGTGCCAGCAGCAAACTGACAGGGAAGAACACTGAAGCTTTCTTT
>TRBJ1-1|TRBV6-4|.|.
CASILTAGEAFF
TGTGCCAGCATTTTGACAGCCGGTGAAGCTTTCTTT
>TRBJ2-7|TRBV5-1|.|.
CASSLSPDEQYF
TGCGCCAGCAGCTTGTCCCCGGACGAGCAGTACTTC
>TRBJ1-5|TRBV3-1/TRBV3-2|.|.
CASSQMGPYSNQPQHF
TGTGCCAGCAGCCAAATGGGGCCCTATAGCAATCAGCCCCAGCATTTT
>TRBJ2-7|TRBV7-9|.|.
CASSLVMAPQYF
TGTGCCAGCAGCTTAGTCATGGCACCCCAGTACTTC
>TRBJ2-5|TRBV4-2|TRBD2|once
CATGTSGGQETQYF
TGTGCCACTGGGACTAGCGGGGGGCAAGAGACCCAGTACTTC
>TRBJ1-3|TRBV9|.|.
CASSATGFVSGNTIYF
TGTGCCAGCAGCGCGACAGGCTTTGTCTCTGGAAACACCATATATTTT
>TRBJ2-1|TRBV7-7|TRBD1|few
CASSWPGQGAYNEQFF
TGTGCCAGCAGCTGGCCGGGACAGGGAGCCTACAATGAGCAGTTCTTC
>TRBJ2-5|TRBV5-1|.|.
CASSLGVEETQYF
TGCGCCAGCAGCTTGGGAGTCGAGGAGACCCAGTACTTC
>TRBJ2-5|TRBV9|TRBD2|.
CASSDPSGGATETQYF
TGTGCCAGCAGCGACCCCAGCGGGGGGGCCACGGAGACCCAGTACTTC
>TRBJ2-7|TRBV6-2/TRBV6-3|TRBD1|.
CASSRPGQGYYEQYF
TGTGCCAGCAGTAGACCGGGACAGGGGTACTACGAGCAGTACTTC
>TRBJ2-2|TRBV19|TRBD1|.
CASSPRTGDTGELFF
TGTGCCAGTAGTCCCAGGACAGGGGACACCGGGGAGCTGTTTTTT
>TRBJ2-3|TRBV6-2/TRBV6-3|TRBD1|.
CASSDGQGKTDTQYF
TGTGCCAGCAGCGATGGACAGGGGAAGACAGATACGCAGTATTTT
>TRBJ1-1|TRBV5-1|.|.
CASSFWGQGAEAFF
TGCGCCAGCAGCTTTTGGGGGCAAGGGGCTGAAGCTTTCTTT